This T cell receptor (beta chain) was identified in a study of response to subunit inactivated influenza vaccine. Study-wide results and caveats: Authors suggested each seasonal flu vaccination may recruit only limited numbers of new T cells.

This CDR3 contains 14 residues. Germline V CDR1 and CDR2: DFQATT, SNEGSKA (reference sequence). The V gene lost 5 bases and the J gene lost 1 base, with 13 bases spanning the gap. TCRdb called the RT-PCR reads again in MiXCR, with one record for every CDR3 protein. Among roughly 650,000 distinct CDR3 sequences listed, 14% were seen once. This clonotype was seen only a few times. Its cognate antigen is unknown. This chain uses TRBV20-1 with TRBJ2-3; perhaps TRBD2 as D (6 bases). The sample was PBMCs from blood, taken less than 15 days before vaccination. This clonotype originated in a man in his forties or fifties who received an inactivated influenza vaccine. CDR3 nucleotides: TGCAGTGCTCGACTGCGGGGTGGCACAGATACGCAGTATTTT. Translation: CSARLRGGTDTQYF.